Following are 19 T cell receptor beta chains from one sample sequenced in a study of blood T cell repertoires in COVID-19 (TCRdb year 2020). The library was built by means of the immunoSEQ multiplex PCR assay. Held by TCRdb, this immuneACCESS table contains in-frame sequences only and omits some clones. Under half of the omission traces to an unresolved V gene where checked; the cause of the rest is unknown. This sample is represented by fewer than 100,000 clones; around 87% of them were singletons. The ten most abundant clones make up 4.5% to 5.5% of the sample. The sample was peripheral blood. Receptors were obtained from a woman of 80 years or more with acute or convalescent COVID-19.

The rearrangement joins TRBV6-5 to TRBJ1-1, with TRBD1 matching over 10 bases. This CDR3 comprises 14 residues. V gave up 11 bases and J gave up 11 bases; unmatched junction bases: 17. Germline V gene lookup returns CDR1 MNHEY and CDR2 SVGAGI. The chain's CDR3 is CASDTLAGQGNAFF. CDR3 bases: TGTGCCTCCGATACTTTAGCGGGACAGGGGAATGCTTTCTTT.

In DNA, the CDR3 is TGTGCCAGCAGCTCCAGACATCGGGGGTCGGTTGCAGGCTATGGCTACACCTTC. Its protein is CASSSRHRGSVAGYGYTF. V is TRBV11-2 and J is TRBJ1-2; a weak D match, TRBD1 (5 bases). From germline, CDR1 is SGHAT and CDR2 FQNNGV. The CDR3 spans 18 residues. Deletions cut 4 bases from V and 4 bases from J, with 25 bases between.

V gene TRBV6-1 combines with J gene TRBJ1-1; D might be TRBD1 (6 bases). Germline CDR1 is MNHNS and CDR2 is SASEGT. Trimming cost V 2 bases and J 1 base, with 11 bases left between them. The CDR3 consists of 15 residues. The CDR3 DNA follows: TGTGCCAGCAGTGAATCAGGGGCACAGAACACTGAAGCTTTCTTT. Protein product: CASSESGAQNTEAFF.

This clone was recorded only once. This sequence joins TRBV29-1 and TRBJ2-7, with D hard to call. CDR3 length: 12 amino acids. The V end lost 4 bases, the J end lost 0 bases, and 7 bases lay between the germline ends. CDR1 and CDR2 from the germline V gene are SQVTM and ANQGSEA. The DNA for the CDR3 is TGCAGCGTTGGATTAGACTCCTACGAGCAGTACTTC. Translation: CSVGLDSYEQYF.

DNA for the CDR3: TGTGCCAGCAGGATGGGACAGCAGAACACTGAAGCTTTCTTT. It yields the protein CASRMGQQNTEAFF. J is TRBJ1-1 and V is TRBV2, with 7 bases fitting TRBD1. V trimming: 6 bases; J trimming: 1 base; junction bases outside the gene matches: 5. Germline-derived CDR1 and CDR2 are SNHLY and FYNNEI. The CDR3 sequence is 14 residues long.

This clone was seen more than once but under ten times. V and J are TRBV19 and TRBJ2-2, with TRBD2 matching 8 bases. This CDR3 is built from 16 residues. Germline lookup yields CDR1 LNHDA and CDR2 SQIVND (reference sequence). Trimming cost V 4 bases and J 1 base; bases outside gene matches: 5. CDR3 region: CASSSRGGLNTGELFF. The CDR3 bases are TGTGCCAGTAGTAGTCGGGGGGGTCTGAACACCGGGGAGCTGTTTTTT.

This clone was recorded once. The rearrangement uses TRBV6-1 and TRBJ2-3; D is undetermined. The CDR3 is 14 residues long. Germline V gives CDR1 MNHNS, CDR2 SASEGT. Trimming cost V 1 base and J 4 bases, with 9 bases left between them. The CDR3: CASSEGRWADTQYF. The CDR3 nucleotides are TGTGCCAGCAGTGAAGGGCGGTGGGCAGATACGCAGTATTTT.

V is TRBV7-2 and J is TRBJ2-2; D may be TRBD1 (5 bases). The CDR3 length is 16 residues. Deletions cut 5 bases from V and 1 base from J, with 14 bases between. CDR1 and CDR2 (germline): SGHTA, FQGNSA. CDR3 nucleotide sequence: TGTGCCAGCAGCCCTCTCCAAACAGGGAACACCGGGGAGCTGTTTTTT. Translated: CASSPLQTGNTGELFF.

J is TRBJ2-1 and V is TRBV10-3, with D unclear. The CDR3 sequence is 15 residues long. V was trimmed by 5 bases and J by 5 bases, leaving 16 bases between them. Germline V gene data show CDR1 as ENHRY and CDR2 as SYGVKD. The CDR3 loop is CAISTSLSADNEQFF. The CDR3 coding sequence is TGTGCCATCAGTACATCATTAAGCGCCGACAATGAGCAGTTCTTC.

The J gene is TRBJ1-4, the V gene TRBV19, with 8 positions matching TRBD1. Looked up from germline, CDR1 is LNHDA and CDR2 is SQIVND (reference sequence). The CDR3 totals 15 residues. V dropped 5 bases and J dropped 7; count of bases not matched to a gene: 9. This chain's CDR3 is CASSADRGSGEKLFF. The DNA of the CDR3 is TGTGCCAGTAGTGCAGACAGGGGTTCAGGTGAAAAACTGTTTTTT.

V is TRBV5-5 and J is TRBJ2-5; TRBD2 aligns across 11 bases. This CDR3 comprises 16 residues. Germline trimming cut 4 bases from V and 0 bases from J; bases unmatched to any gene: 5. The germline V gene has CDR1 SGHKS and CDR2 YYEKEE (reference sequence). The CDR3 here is CASSRGLAVYQETQYF. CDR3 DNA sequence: TGTGCCAGCAGCCGGGGACTAGCGGTGTACCAAGAGACCCAGTACTTC.

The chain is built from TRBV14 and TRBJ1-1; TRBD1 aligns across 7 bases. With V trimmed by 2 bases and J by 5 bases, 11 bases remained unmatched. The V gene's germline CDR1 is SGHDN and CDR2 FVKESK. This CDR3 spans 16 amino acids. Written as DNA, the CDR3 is TGTGCCAGCAGCCAAAGATCAGGGGGAGGTGGTACTGAAGCTTTCTTT. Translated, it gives CASSQRSGGGGTEAFF.

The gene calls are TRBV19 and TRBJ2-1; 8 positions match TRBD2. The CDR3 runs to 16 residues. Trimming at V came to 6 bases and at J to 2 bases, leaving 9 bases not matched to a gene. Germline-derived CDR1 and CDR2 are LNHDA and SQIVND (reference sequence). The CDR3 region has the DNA TGTGCCAGTAGCCCCGAGACTAGCGCAACCTACAATGAGCAGTTCTTC. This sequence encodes CASSPETSATYNEQFF. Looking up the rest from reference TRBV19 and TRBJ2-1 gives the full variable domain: DGGITQSPKYLFRKEGQNVTLSCEQNLNHDAMYWYRQDPGQGLRLIYYSQIVNDFQKGDIAEGYSVSREKKESFPLTVTSAQKNPTAFYLCASSPETSATYNEQFFGPGTRLTVL.

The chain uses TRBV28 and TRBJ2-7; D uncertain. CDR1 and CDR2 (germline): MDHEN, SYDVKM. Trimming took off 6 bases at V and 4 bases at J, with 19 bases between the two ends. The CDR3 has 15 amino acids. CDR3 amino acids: CASSPGGAVKYEQYF. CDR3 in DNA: TGTGCCAGCAGCCCCGGCGGTGCAGTTAAGTACGAGCAGTACTTC.

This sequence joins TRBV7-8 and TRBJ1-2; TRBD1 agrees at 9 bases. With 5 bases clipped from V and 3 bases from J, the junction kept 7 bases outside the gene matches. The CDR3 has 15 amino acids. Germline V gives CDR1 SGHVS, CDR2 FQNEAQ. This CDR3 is CASSTEQGAYYGYTF. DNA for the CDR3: TGTGCCAGCAGCACAGAACAGGGGGCATACTATGGCTACACCTTC.

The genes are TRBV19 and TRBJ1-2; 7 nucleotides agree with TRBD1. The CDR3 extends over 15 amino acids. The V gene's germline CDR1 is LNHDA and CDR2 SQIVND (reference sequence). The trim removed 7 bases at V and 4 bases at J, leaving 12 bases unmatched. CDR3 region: CASNLGTDSVYGYTF. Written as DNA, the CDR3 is TGTGCCAGTAACCTTGGGACAGATTCAGTCTATGGCTACACCTTC.

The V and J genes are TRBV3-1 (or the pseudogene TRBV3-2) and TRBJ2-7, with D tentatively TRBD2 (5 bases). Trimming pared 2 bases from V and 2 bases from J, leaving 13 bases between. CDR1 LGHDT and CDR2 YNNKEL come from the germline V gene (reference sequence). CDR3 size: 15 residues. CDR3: CASSQHSTIPYEQYF. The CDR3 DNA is TGTGCCAGCAGCCAACACTCGACTATCCCCTACGAGCAGTACTTC.

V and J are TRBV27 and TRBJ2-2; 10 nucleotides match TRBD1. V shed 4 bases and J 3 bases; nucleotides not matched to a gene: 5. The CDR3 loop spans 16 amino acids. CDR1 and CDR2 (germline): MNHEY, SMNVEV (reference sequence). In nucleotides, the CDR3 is TGTGCCAGCAGTTCCTGGACAGGGGGGGACACCGGGGAGCTGTTTTTT. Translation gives CASSSWTGGDTGELFF.

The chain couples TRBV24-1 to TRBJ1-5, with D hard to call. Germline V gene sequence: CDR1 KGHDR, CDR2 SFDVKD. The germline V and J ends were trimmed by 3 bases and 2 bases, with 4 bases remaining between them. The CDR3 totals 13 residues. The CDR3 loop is CATSDGGNQPQHF. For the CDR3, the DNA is TGTGCCACCAGTGATGGAGGCAATCAGCCCCAGCATTTT.